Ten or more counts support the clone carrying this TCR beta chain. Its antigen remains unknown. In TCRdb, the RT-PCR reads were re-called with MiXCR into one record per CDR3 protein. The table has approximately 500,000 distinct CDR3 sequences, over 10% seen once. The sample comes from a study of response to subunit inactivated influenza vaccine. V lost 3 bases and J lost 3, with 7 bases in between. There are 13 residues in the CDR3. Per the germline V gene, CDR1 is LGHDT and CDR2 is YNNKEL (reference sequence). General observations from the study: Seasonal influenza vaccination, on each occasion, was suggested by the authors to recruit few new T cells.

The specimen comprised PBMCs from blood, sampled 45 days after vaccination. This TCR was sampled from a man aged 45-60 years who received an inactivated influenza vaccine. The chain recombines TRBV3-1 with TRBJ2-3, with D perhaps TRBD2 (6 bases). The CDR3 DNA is TGTGCCAGCAGCCAGCGGGGTACAGATACGCAGTATTTT. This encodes CASSQRGTDTQYF.